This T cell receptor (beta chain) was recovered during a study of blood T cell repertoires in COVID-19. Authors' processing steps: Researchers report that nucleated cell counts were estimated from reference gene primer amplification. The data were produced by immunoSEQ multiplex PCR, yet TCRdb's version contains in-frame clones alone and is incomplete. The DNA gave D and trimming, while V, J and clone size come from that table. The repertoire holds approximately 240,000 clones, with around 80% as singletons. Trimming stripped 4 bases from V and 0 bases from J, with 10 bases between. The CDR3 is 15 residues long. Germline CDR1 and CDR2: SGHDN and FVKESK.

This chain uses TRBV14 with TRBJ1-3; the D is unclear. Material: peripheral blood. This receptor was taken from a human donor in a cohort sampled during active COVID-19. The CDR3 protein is CASSLEGGSGNTIYF. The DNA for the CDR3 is TGTGCCAGCAGCCTGGAGGGAGGCTCTGGAAACACCATATATTTT.